A single sample is the source of the 26 T cell receptor beta chains below, sequenced in a study of immune evolution from preneoplasia to lung adenocarcinoma (dated by TCRdb to the early 2020s). The method behind the library was the immunoSEQ multiplex PCR assay. Drawn from immuneACCESS, this table holds only the in-frame rearrangements with V and J called that TCRdb kept. Clones are partly lost; checked studies trace under half to an unresolved V gene and leave the rest unexplained. The sample yields 8,500 to 14,000 clones; under 80% were counted once. The ten largest account for about 4% of the sample. Material for sequencing was FFPE minimally invasive lung adenocarcinoma tissue. The cell subset or site label, as the study defines it: micro-invasive lung adenocarcinoma (MIA). The receptors here all came from a person aged 55-80 years with lung adenocarcinoma.

This chain uses TRBV29-1 with TRBJ2-7; weak D call: TRBD2 (5 bases). The germline V gene has CDR1 SQVTM and CDR2 ANQGSEA. The CDR3 sequence is 12 residues long. Trimming removed 5 bases at V and 0 bases at J, with 8 bases between. This chain's CDR3 is CSVLRDSYEQYF. The DNA for the CDR3 is TGCAGCGTTCTCCGGGACTCCTACGAGCAGTACTTC.

V is TRBV7-9 and J is TRBJ1-1; D ambiguous. V was cut by 6 bases and J by 2 bases, with 16 bases left in between. CDR3 length equals 15 residues. Germline V gene sequence: CDR1 SEHNR, CDR2 FQNEAQ (reference sequence). The CDR3 spells CASSFSGPRNTEAFF. In DNA form, the CDR3 reads TGTGCCAGCAGTTTTAGTGGGCCGAGAAACACTGAAGCTTTCTTT.

The V call is TRBV21-1, the J call TRBJ2-4; the D call of TRBD2 is as the table states it, not checked on the DNA. TRBV21-1 is reported as a pseudogene. This CDR3 spans 17 amino acids. In nucleotides, the CDR3 is TGTGCCAGCAGCAAAGGGACTAGCGGAGTAGCCAAAAACATTCAGTACTTC. Its translation is CASSKGTSGVAKNIQYF.

This clone was observed a few times. V and J are TRBV11-3 and TRBJ2-1, with 8 nucleotides matching TRBD2. From germline, CDR1 is SGHNT and CDR2 YENEEA. This CDR3 contains 14 residues. J gave up 5 bases and V 7 bases, and 7 bases lay outside the gene matches. The CDR3 loop is CASTGGGLDNEQFF. The CDR3 bases are TGTGCCAGCACCGGGGGGGGGCTAGACAATGAGCAGTTCTTC.

The chain carries TRBV18 and TRBJ2-7, with a tentative D call TRBD2 (6 bases). Trimming removed 0 bases at V and 3 bases at J, with 18 bases between. Germline V gives CDR1 KGHSH, CDR2 LQKENI. The CDR3 runs to 17 residues. The CDR3 sequence: CASSPPIGTPGDYEQYF. CDR3 sequence (DNA): TGTGCCAGCTCACCACCGATAGGGACCCCGGGGGACTACGAGCAGTACTTC.

The J gene is TRBJ1-5, the V gene TRBV7-6; D gene unclear. This CDR3 region has 16 residues. V shed 1 base and J shed 1 base, with 11 bases lying between them. From germline, CDR1 is SGHVS and CDR2 FNYEAQ. The CDR3, as DNA: TGTGCCAGCAGCTTAGGGTCGGTCGAAAGCAATCAGCCCCAGCATTTT. Translating gives CASSLGSVESNQPQHF.

Turning to this clone: The sample holds other DNA sequences that translate to the same CDR3. The CDR3 reads CASSYDTGLVPEAFF. CDR3 nucleotides: TGTGCCAGCAGTTACGATACGGGGCTGGTTCCTGAAGCTTTCTTT. This sequence joins TRBV6-6 and TRBJ1-1, with D perhaps matching TRBD1 (5 bases). Germline V CDR1 and CDR2: MNHNY, SVGAGI (reference sequence). With 2 bases removed from V and 6 bases from J, the gap between germline ends came to 16 bases. The CDR3 extends over 15 amino acids.

There are a few counts of this clone. The chain employs TRBV18 and TRBJ1-2, with D possibly being TRBD1 (5 bases). Germline CDR1 KGHSH, CDR2 LQKENI. This CDR3 is built from 15 residues. V was shortened by 0 bases and J by 5 bases, with 13 bases between the two germline ends. Here the CDR3 reads CASSPPSRAEYGYTF. In DNA, the CDR3 is TGTGCCAGCTCACCACCGTCCAGGGCTGAGTATGGCTACACCTTC.

Turning to this clone: One end of the junction is discordant with germline, which a read error may explain. The genes are TRBV7-7 and TRBJ2-7; D is unresolved. The CDR3 runs 16 residues. Looked up from germline, CDR1 is SSHAT and CDR2 is FNYEAQ (reference sequence). The CDR3 is CASSLARVPHSYEQYF. The CDR3 nucleotides are TGTGCTAGCAGCTTAGCCAGAGTTCCGCACTCCTACGAGCAGTACTTC.

The chain has TRBV5-6 and TRBJ2-4, with 10 bases fitting TRBD1. Germline CDR1 SGHDT, CDR2 YYEEEE. The length of the CDR3 is 14 residues. V lost 2 bases and J lost 9; bases outside the gene matches: 5. The chain's CDR3 is CASSFDRGRSIQYF. The CDR3 DNA reads TGTGCCAGCAGCTTTGACAGGGGGCGAAGCATTCAGTACTTC. The full variable domain, its missing parts supplied by reference TRBV5-6 and TRBJ2-4, is DAGVTQSPTHLIKTRGQQVTLRCSPKSGHDTVSWYQQALGQGPQFIFQYYEEEERQRGNFPDRFSGHQFPNYSSELNVNALLLGDSALYLCASSFDRGRSIQYFGAGTRLSVL.

This sequence joins TRBV7-2 and TRBJ2-5; D is unclear. The length of the CDR3 is 12 residues. The V end was cut by 6 bases, the J end by 3 bases, with 8 bases between. Germline CDR1 reads SGHTA; CDR2 reads FQGNSA. CDR3 in DNA: TGTGCCAGCAGGCGGTTAAAAGAGACCCAGTACTTC. Residues: CASRRLKETQYF.

The chain links TRBV28 to TRBJ2-5, with 12 positions matching TRBD1. The J segment lost 5 bases and the V segment lost 6 bases, leaving 7 bases of the junction unmatched. The CDR3 has 15 residues. Germline V gene sequence: CDR1 MDHEN, CDR2 SYDVKM. This CDR3 is CASSQGDRGRETQYF. The CDR3 DNA follows: TGTGCCAGCAGCCAAGGGGACAGGGGGCGGGAGACCCAGTACTTC.

The genes are TRBV28 and TRBJ1-2, with D possibly being TRBD1 (5 bases). Germline CDR1 reads MDHEN; CDR2 reads SYDVKM. Between the trimmed V and J ends, which lost 10 bases and 4 bases, there was a span of 13 bases. This CDR3 spans 12 amino acids. The CDR3 nucleotides are TGTGCCACCCGGGGGGATTCCTATGGCTACACCTTC. Its translation is CATRGDSYGYTF.

This sequence joins TRBV7-2 and TRBJ1-5; D gene uncertain. The CDR3 covers 14 residues. Per the germline V gene, CDR1 is SGHTA and CDR2 is FQGNSA. The ends were cut back, 6 bases at V and 0 bases at J, with 9 bases in the middle. CDR3 region: CASRAVDSNQPQHF. The CDR3 bases are TGTGCCAGCAGGGCAGTGGATAGCAATCAGCCCCAGCATTTT.

The V call is TRBV9, the J call TRBJ2-6; maybe TRBD2 (5 bases). V gave up 2 bases and J gave up 0 bases, with 15 bases separating them. The CDR3 spans 18 residues. From germline, CDR1 is SGDLS and CDR2 YYNGEE. The CDR3 spells CASSVSGIVPSGANVLTF. For the CDR3, the DNA is TGTGCCAGCAGCGTTTCCGGGATCGTCCCCTCTGGGGCCAACGTCCTGACTTTC. The variable domain in full, completed from reference TRBV9 and TRBJ2-6, reads DSGVTQTPKHLITATGQRVTLRCSPRSGDLSVYWYQQSLDQGLQFLIQYYNGEERAKGNILERFSAQQFPDLHSELNLSSLELGDSALYFCASSVSGIVPSGANVLTFGAGSRLTVL.

This clone was detected once. This sequence joins TRBV14 and TRBJ2-5, with no clear D. Germline V gives CDR1 SGHDN, CDR2 FVKESK. V gave up 2 bases and J gave up 4 bases, with 8 bases separating them. The CDR3 totals 13 residues. CDR3 nucleotides: TGTGCCAGCAGCCAAAATTCCTTAGAGACCCAGTACTTC. Its protein is CASSQNSLETQYF.

Points on this clone: Other DNA sequences of this sample code for an identical CDR3. This chain links TRBV10-3 with TRBJ2-3; TRBD1 might be the D (5 bases). V was pared by 2 bases and J by 0 bases, with 9 bases between. CDR1 and CDR2 from the germline V gene are ENHRY and SYGVKD. The CDR3 runs to 15 residues. Written as DNA, the CDR3 is TGTGCCATCAGTGAGCCGCAGGGTAGCACAGATACGCAGTATTTT. This codes for CAISEPQGSTDTQYF.

The chain has TRBV19 and TRBJ1-1; tentative D call: TRBD1 (5 bases). Germline lookup yields CDR1 LNHDA and CDR2 SQIVND (reference sequence). V was cut by 5 bases and J by 11 bases, with 21 bases left in between. The CDR3 has 14 amino acids. CDR3 region: CASSPPSRGALAFF. CDR3 nucleotides: TGTGCCAGTAGTCCCCCCTCGAGAGGGGCGCTTGCTTTCTTT.

The chain links TRBV7-8 to TRBJ1-4; no firm D call. The CDR3 totals 13 residues. V dropped 5 bases and J dropped 3 bases, with 7 bases sitting between them. Germline lookup yields CDR1 SGHVS and CDR2 FQNEAQ. The CDR3 is CASSPRANEKLFF. CDR3 nucleotide sequence: TGTGCCAGCAGCCCAAGGGCTAATGAAAAACTGTTTTTT.

This rearrangement joins TRBV5-6 to TRBJ2-1; D remains unclear. Germline V gene sequence: CDR1 SGHDT, CDR2 YYEEEE. The germline V and J ends were trimmed by 2 bases and 6 bases, with 6 bases remaining between them. This CDR3 spans 12 amino acids. The CDR3, as DNA: TGTGCCAGCAGCTTTAGTAGCAATGAGCAGTTCTTC. Residues: CASSFSSNEQFF.

V gene TRBV6-5 combines with J gene TRBJ2-5, with D tentatively TRBD1 (6 bases). Germline loops: CDR1 MNHEY, CDR2 SVGAGI. Trimming cost V 6 bases and J 7 bases, with 21 bases left between them. The CDR3 loop spans 15 amino acids. CDR3 DNA: TGTGCCAGCAGGCCGACAGGACCGCTCCTCGGGACCCAGTACTTC. Protein: CASRPTGPLLGTQYF.

This clone was seen a few times. The rearrangement joins TRBV18 to TRBJ2-7; 7 nucleotides agree with TRBD2. J gave up 7 bases and V 0 bases, and 15 bases lay outside the gene matches. In germline, CDR1 is KGHSH, CDR2 LQKENI. CDR3 length: 17 amino acids. Here the CDR3 DNA reads TGTGCCAGCTCACCACCCCAGGCTAGCGGCCCTCTGGGGGAGCAGTACTTC. Translated: CASSPPQASGPLGEQYF.

The chain is built from TRBV2 and TRBJ1-2, with 10 bases that match TRBD1. J lost 7 bases, V lost 7 bases, and 12 bases had no gene match. The V gene's germline CDR1 is SNHLY and CDR2 FYNNEI. CDR3 length: 15 residues. The CDR3 here is CASINSETGGFGYTF. The DNA for the CDR3 is TGTGCCAGCATCAACTCCGAGACAGGGGGCTTTGGCTACACCTTC.

This chain joins TRBV27 and TRBJ2-5; no reliable D call. The DNA end is a closer match to TRBJ2-7, so the J assignment may be wrong. CDR3 length equals 11 residues. CDR1 is MNHEY, CDR2 SMNVEV, per germline (reference sequence). The CDR3 here is CASRSSYEQYF. In DNA, the CDR3 is TGTGCCAGCAGGAGCTCCTACGAGCAGTACTTC.

This sequence joins TRBV28 and TRBJ1-2; 8 bases are a match to TRBD1. This CDR3 comprises 14 residues. With 7 bases clipped from V and 4 bases from J, the junction kept 8 bases outside the gene matches. Germline CDR1 reads MDHEN; CDR2 reads SYDVKM. The CDR3 protein is CASTLTGESYGYTF. The CDR3 DNA is TGTGCCAGCACCCTGACAGGGGAGTCCTATGGCTACACCTTC.

This clone was seen once. The V gene is TRBV11-2, the J gene TRBJ1-1, with D possibly being TRBD1 (6 bases). Looked up from germline, CDR1 is SGHAT and CDR2 is FQNNGV. This CDR3 spans 16 amino acids. Trimming removed 5 bases at V and 4 bases at J, with 20 bases between. The CDR3 loop reads CASSRGARVVSTEAFF. The CDR3 bases are TGTGCCAGCAGCAGGGGGGCTAGGGTGGTGAGCACTGAAGCTTTCTTT.